The sequence of this T cell receptor (beta chain) was determined in a study of T cell repertoires in cytomegalovirus infection. Study background: Matching HLA type, along with CMV infection, was indicated by public TCR beta signatures.

This clonotype has ten or more counts. Antigen specificity is unknown. The ends were cut back, 7 bases at V and 5 bases at J, with 12 bases in the middle. The germline CDR1 and CDR2 sequences are LNHDA and SQIVND (reference sequence). This CDR3 has 13 residues. MiXCR, run by TCRdb on the reads, gives a single entry per CDR3 protein. Of 150,000 to 200,000 distinct CDR3 sequences listed, 8.5% to 10% are singletons. Study-wide points: Cumulative frequency of public TCR beta families picked out carriers of CMV plus the relevant HLA. Dominant in the ex vivo response were TCR beta clonotypes restricted by HLA-C and specific for CMV.

The source of this sequence is a human donor in good health (CMV status not recorded). Some clones in this sample may be carry-over from other donors' samples. The sample comprised PBMCs. This chain connects TRBV19 to TRBJ2-1; tentatively, D is TRBD2 (6 bases). Here the CDR3 DNA reads TGTGCCAGTAAGGGGCGGGACCACAATGAGCAGTTCTTC. This sequence encodes CASKGRDHNEQFF.